The clone carrying this TCR beta chain was seen a handful of times. Its antigen remains unknown. These data originate in a study of beta chain features in type 1 diabetes. Study-wide results and caveats: In comparison with healthy donors, patients had naive, central memory and Treg TCRB repertoires that appeared more similar.

All of the isolated RNA was reverse transcribed, so expressed TCRB transcripts were sequenced. Sequencing of naive, central memory and regulatory T cell samples gave an average of roughly 3.5 million reads. Libraries were prepared by immunoSEQ multiplex PCR; TCRdb keeps only in-frame clonotypes and omits some of them. The sample carries around 300,000 clones, about 7.8% recorded once. V lost 5 bases and J 14 bases, leaving 15 bases between the germline ends. The CDR3 totals 12 residues. The V gene's germline CDR1 is SGHTA and CDR2 FQGNSA. This receptor was taken from a young woman in good health. Sequencing input: central memory CD4+ T cells from blood. V and J are TRBV7-2 and TRBJ1-4, with D possibly TRBD1 on 5 matching bases. CDR3 protein: CASSPAGGRLFF. In DNA, the CDR3 is TGTGCCAGCAGCCCGGCCGGGGGGAGGCTGTTTTTT.